Listed here is a single T cell receptor (beta chain). The antigen remains unidentified. Germline and junction disagree at one end, which may indicate a read error. This sample also contains other DNA sequences that code for the same CDR3. About 200 ng DNA, 30,000 to 35,000 T cell genomes, went into each sorted-subset replicate PCR. Sequencing used immunoSEQ multiplex PCR; TCRdb keeps in-frame clones, though not all of them. The data show more than 1,200,000 clones, approximately 98.5% seen once. Donors were healthy HIV-negative adults without recent acute infections or vaccinations. Germline CDR1 and CDR2: MDHEN and SYDVKM. The CDR3 is made up of 15 amino acids. The sample originates from a study of shared clonotypes between healthy human individuals. Study results and caveats: Generation probability values for non-shared clonotypes were lower than those for clonotypes shared by all four donors.

Sequenced sample: naive CD4+ T cells sorted from blood. Subset here: CD45RA+ positively selected. The chain couples TRBV28 to TRBJ2-1; TRBD1 aligns across 7 bases. This clonotype originated in a young man in good health. The CDR3 here is CASSLRTGAYNEQFF. For the CDR3, the DNA is TGTGCCAGCAGTTTGAGGACAGGAGCCTATAATGAGCAGTTCTTC.